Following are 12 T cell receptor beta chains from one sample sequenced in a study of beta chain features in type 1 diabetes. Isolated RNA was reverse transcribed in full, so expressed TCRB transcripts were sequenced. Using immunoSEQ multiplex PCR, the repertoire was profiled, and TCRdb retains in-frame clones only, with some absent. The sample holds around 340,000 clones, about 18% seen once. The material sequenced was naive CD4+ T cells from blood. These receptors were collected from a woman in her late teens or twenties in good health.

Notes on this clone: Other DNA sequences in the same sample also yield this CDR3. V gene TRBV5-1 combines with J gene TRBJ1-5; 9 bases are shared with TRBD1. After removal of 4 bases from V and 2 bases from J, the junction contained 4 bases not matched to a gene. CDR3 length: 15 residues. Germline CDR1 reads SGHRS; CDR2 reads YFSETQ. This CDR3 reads CASSLTGGGNQPQHF. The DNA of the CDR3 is TGCGCCAGCAGCCTGACAGGGGGTGGCAATCAGCCCCAGCATTTT.

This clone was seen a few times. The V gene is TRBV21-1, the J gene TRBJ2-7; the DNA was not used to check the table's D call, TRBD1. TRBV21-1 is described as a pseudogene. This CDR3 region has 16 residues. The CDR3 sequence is CASTAMDSSRTYEQYF. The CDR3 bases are TGTGCCAGCACCGCCATGGACAGCTCCAGGACCTACGAGCAGTACTTC.

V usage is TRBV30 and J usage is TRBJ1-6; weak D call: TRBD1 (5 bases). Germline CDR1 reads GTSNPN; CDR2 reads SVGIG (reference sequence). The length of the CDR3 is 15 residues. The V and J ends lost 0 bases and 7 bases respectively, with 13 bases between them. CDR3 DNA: TGTGCCTGGAGTGTACCGGGGGTAGGAAATTCACCCCTCCACTTT. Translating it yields CAWSVPGVGNSPLHF.

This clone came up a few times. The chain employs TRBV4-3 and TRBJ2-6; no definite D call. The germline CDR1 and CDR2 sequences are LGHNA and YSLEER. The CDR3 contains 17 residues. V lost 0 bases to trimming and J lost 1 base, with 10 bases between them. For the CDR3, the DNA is TGCGCCAGCAGCCAAGAGTACAGAGTTTCTGGGGCCAACGTCCTGACTTTC. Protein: CASSQEYRVSGANVLTF.

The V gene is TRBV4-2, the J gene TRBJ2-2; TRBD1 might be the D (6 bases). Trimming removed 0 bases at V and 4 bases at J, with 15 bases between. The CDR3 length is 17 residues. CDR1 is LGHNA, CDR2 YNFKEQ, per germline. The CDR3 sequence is CASSQEVQGKVTGELFF. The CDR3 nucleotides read TGTGCCAGCAGCCAAGAGGTACAGGGTAAGGTCACCGGGGAGCTGTTTTTT.

The CDR3 loop is CASKGGSSYEQYF. The DNA for the CDR3 is TGTGCCAGCAAGGGCGGGAGCTCCTACGAGCAGTACTTC. The chain couples TRBV2 to TRBJ2-7, with 7 positions matching TRBD2. The CDR3 has 13 amino acids. Germline V gene lookup returns CDR1 SNHLY and CDR2 FYNNEI. V trimming: 7 bases; J trimming: 0 bases; junction bases outside the gene matches: 3.

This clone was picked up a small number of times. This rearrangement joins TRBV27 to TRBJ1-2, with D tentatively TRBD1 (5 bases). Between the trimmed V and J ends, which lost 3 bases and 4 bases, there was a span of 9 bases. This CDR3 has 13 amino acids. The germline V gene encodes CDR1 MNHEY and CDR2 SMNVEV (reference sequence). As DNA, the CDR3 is TGTGCCAGCAGTTTTACAGGTGCCTATGGCTACACCTTC. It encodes CASSFTGAYGYTF.

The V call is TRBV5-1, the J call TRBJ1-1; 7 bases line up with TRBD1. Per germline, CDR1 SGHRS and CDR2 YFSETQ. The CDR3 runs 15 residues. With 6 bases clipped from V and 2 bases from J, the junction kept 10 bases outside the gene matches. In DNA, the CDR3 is TGCGCCAGCACGATCACCCGACAGGGCAACACTGAAGCTTTCTTT. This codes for CASTITRQGNTEAFF.

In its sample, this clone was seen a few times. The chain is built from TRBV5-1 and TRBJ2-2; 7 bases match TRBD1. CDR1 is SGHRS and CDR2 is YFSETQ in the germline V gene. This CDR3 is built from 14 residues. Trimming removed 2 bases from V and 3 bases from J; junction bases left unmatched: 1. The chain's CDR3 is CASSFQGDTGELFF. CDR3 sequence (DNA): TGCGCCAGCAGCTTCCAGGGGGACACCGGGGAGCTGTTTTTT.

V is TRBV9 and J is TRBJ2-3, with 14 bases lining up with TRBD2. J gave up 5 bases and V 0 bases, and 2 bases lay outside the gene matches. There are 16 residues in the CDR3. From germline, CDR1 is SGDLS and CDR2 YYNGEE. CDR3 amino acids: CASSVGGTSGGDTQYF. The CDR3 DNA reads TGTGCCAGCAGCGTAGGTGGGACTAGCGGGGGAGATACGCAGTATTTT.

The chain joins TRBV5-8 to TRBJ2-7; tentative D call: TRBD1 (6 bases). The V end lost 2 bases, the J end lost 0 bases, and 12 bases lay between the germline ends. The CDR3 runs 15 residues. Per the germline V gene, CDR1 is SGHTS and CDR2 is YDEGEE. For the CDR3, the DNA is TGTGCCAGCAGCTTACGGGGACAAGGCTCCTACGAGCAGTACTTC. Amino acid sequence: CASSLRGQGSYEQYF.

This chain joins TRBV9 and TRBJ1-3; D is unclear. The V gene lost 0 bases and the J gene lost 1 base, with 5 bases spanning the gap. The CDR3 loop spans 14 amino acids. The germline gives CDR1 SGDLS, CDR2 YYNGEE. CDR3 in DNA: TGTGCCAGCAGCGTAGGGACTTCTGGAAACACCATATATTTT. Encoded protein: CASSVGTSGNTIYF. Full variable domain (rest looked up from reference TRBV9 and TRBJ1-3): DSGVTQTPKHLITATGQRVTLRCSPRSGDLSVYWYQQSLDQGLQFLIQYYNGEERAKGNILERFSAQQFPDLHSELNLSSLELGDSALYFCASSVGTSGNTIYFGEGSWLTVV.